Listed below are T cell receptor beta chains from one sample, sequenced in a study of graft-versus-host responses after intestinal transplantation. Clones were sequenced by immunoSEQ multiplex PCR, and TCRdb holds only the in-frame ones, with some missing. Seen here are over 3,500 clones, approximately 77% observed once, and the top ten hold approximately 6.6%. Sample: ileum tissue, taken 9 days after transplant. These receptors were collected from a human patient who received an intestinal transplant, so some T cells may come from the graft donor. The CDR3 runs from the conserved cysteine through the conserved F or W. The D gene is left open where the match is weak. Clone sizes are given selectively: once, few, many, or a class where the clone is expanded.

cdr3_nt cdr3_aa j_call d_call v_call clone_size
TGTGCCAGCAGCTTAACTTGGGGGCACAATGAGCAGTTCTTC CASSLTWGHNEQFF TRBJ2-1 . TRBV7-9 .
TGTGCCAGCAACGCCCCAGAAAATGAAAAACTGTTTTTT CASNAPENEKLFF TRBJ1-4 . TRBV2 .
TGTGCCAGCAGCCGTCCTGGGGCCGGGCTCAATGAAAAACTGTTTTTT CASSRPGAGLNEKLFF TRBJ1-4 . TRBV4-2 .
TGCGCCAGCGGGAGACAGGAGGGTCAGCCCCAGCATTTT CASGRQEGQPQHF TRBJ1-5 . TRBV10-2 .
TGCGCCAGCAGTAATGAGGGTTTATTTAACTATGGCTACACCTTC CASSNEGLFNYGYTF TRBJ1-2 . TRBV10-2 once
TGTGCCAGCAGCTTAGGGACAGGGACTGAAGCTTTCTTT CASSLGTGTEAFF TRBJ1-1 TRBD1 TRBV11-2 .
TGTGCCAGCAGCGGGACTAGCGGGAAAGGCACAGATACGCAGTATTTT CASSGTSGKGTDTQYF TRBJ2-3 TRBD2 TRBV25-1 .
TGTGCCAGCAGCTGGGGACAGCCCTACGAGCAGTACTTC CASSWGQPYEQYF TRBJ2-7 TRBD1 TRBV7-3 .
TGTGCCAGCAGCTTATCGGGACTAGTTCCCTACGAGCAGTACTTC CASSLSGLVPYEQYF TRBJ2-7 TRBD2 TRBV7-9 .
TGTGCCAGCTCACCAAACAGGCACAATCAGCCCCAGCATTTT CASSPNRHNQPQHF TRBJ1-5 . TRBV18 .
TGTGCCAGCAGGGGGGGCACTGAAGCTTTCTTT CASRGGTEAFF TRBJ1-1 . TRBV6-5 .
TGCGCCAGCAGCACGACAGTCTACAATGAGCAGTTCTTC CASSTTVYNEQFF TRBJ2-1 . TRBV5-1 .